The sequence of this T cell receptor beta chain was determined in a study of cytomegalovirus exposure and HLA in healthy donors. Findings of the study overall: The authors listed 150 to 200 TCR beta chains as cytomegalovirus-associated.

This CDR3 is built from 15 residues. Trimming at V came to 2 bases and at J to 2 bases, leaving 3 bases not matched to a gene. Germline V lookup: CDR1 SGDLS, CDR2 YYNGEE. The PCR ran on 60 Vbeta and 13 Jbeta primers. Method: immunoSEQ multiplex PCR; TCRdb's copy keeps in-frame clones and lacks some. The sample shows approximately 170,000 clones, roughly 80% of them seen only once. Points on this clone: Antigen unknown.

Material for sequencing was PBMCs. The clonotype comes from a human donor in good health. V gene TRBV9 combines with J gene TRBJ2-1, with 8 bases fitting TRBD2. The CDR3 DNA is TGTGCCAGCAGCGTCGGGACTAGTCCCTACAATGAGCAGTTCTTC. Its translation is CASSVGTSPYNEQFF.